The rows below give T cell receptor beta chains drawn from one sample of a study of T cell repertoires in cytomegalovirus infection. TCRdb recomputed calls from the reads with MiXCR, one row per CDR3 protein. Among 65,000 to 95,000 distinct CDR3 sequences, more than 3.5% were seen once, and the ten largest hold approximately 4.6%. The sequenced sample consisted of PBMCs. Receptors originate from a human donor in good health (CMV status not recorded). Some clones in this sample may be carry-over from other donors' samples. The CDR3 runs from the conserved cysteine through the conserved F or W. Fields, in order: D gene, J gene, V gene, clone size, CDR3 DNA, CDR3 protein. A D gene is named only where the DNA matches it firmly. A clone size is listed for some rows: how often the clone was seen (once, few, many), or a class if it is expanded.

-	TRBJ2-5	TRBV18	many	TGTGCCAGCTCACCCAGACAGGACCAAGAGACCCAGTACTTC	CASSPRQDQETQYF
-	TRBJ2-7	TRBV27	many	TGTGCCAGCAGTTTTCGTGGTGGACCTAGTTGGCCCTACTCCTACGAGCAGTACTTC	CASSFRGGPSWPYSYEQYF
-	TRBJ1-5	TRBV12-3/TRBV12-4	many	TGTGCCAGCACCACCCTGGGCAATCAGCCCCAGCATTTT	CASTTLGNQPQHF
-	TRBJ1-3	TRBV19	many	TGTGCCAGTAGTCTGGATCTTTTCTCTGGAAACACCATATATTTT	CASSLDLFSGNTIYF
-	TRBJ2-3	TRBV7-8	many	TGTGCCAGCAGCCGCGGACAGACTAGCACAGATACGCAGTATTTT	CASSRGQTSTDTQYF
TRBD2	TRBJ2-1	TRBV3-1	many	TGTGCCAGCAGACCTAGCGGGTGGAATGAGCAGTTCTTC	CASRPSGWNEQFF
TRBD1	TRBJ2-7	TRBV30	many	TGTGCCTGCGCCCCGAGGACAGGGTCCCCTTACGAGCAGTACTTC	CACAPRTGSPYEQYF
-	TRBJ1-1	TRBV4-2	many	TGTGCCAGCAGCCCCGGGACTGCTGAAGCTTTCTTT	CASSPGTAEAFF
-	TRBJ1-5	TRBV28	-	TGTGCCAGCGCGGGCAATCAGCCCCAGCATTTT	CASAGNQPQHF
-	TRBJ1-1	TRBV29-1	many	TGCAGCGTTCTCCCGCGGCCACCTAAGACTGAAGCTTTCTTT	CSVLPRPPKTEAFF
-	TRBJ1-6	TRBV28	many	TGTGCCAGCAGTTTACTGGACAGTCAGAATTCACCCCTCCACTTT	CASSLLDSQNSPLHF
TRBD1	TRBJ2-7	TRBV7-6	many	TGTGCCAGCACCGACAGGGTCCACGAGCAGTACTTC	CASTDRVHEQYF
-	TRBJ2-5	TRBV7-9	few	TGTGCCAGCAGCAAACCCTTAGGGGGAAAGGTCCAAGAGACCCAGTACTTC	CASSKPLGGKVQETQYF
-	TRBJ1-6	TRBV7-4	many	TGTGCCAGCAGCTCGCCCCCCAATGACTCAGGGGCCAATTCACCCCTCCACTTT	CASSSPPNDSGANSPLHF
-	TRBJ1-5	TRBV10-3	many	TGTGCCATCAGCGGGACTGATCAGCCCCAGCATTTT	CAISGTDQPQHF
-	TRBJ1-5	TRBV12-3/TRBV12-4	many	TGTGCCAGCAAGCAGGGTAGCAATCAGCCCCAGCATTTT	CASKQGSNQPQHF
TRBD1	TRBJ1-1	TRBV7-3	many	TGTGCCAGCAGCTCGGACAGGGGAATGAAGGGGGCTTTCTTT	CASSSDRGMKGAFF
-	TRBJ2-2	TRBV27	many	TGTGCCAGCAGCCGTGGTACCGGGGAGCTGTTTTTT	CASSRGTGELFF
-	TRBJ2-3	TRBV7-9	many	TGTGCCAGCAGCTCTACAGTGGGGGATACGCAGTATTTT	CASSSTVGDTQYF
-	TRBJ1-2	TRBV7-2	many	TGTGCCAGCAGTGGAAAGGGGCCCTATGGCTACACCTTC	CASSGKGPYGYTF
-	TRBJ1-1	TRBV6-2/TRBV6-3	many	TGTGCCAGCAGCCAAAGGGGTTATGGCACTGAAGCTTTCTTT	CASSQRGYGTEAFF
-	TRBJ2-2	TRBV10-3	-	TGTGCCACCCAGGGGTCGGGTACCGGGGGGCTGTTTTTT	CATQGSGTGGLFF
TRBD1	TRBJ1-1	TRBV28	many	TGTGCCAGCAGTTTTTGGCAGGGGGCTTTCGACACTGAAGCTTTCTTT	CASSFWQGAFDTEAFF
-	TRBJ2-1	TRBV6-2/TRBV6-3	many	TGTGCCAGCAGTCAAACCCCTGAGCGCCCTGCCTACAATGAGCAGTTCTTC	CASSQTPERPAYNEQFF
TRBD1	TRBJ1-1	TRBV6-5	many	TGTGCCAGCAGTTACCCGGGACAGACTGAAGCTTTCTTT	CASSYPGQTEAFF
-	TRBJ2-7	TRBV7-8	many	TGTGCCAGCAGCTTAATAGGCTTGGCCTACGAGCAGTACTTC	CASSLIGLAYEQYF
-	TRBJ2-7	TRBV27	many	TGTGCCAGCAGTGGGGGATCAGGGCCGTATATGCAGTACTTC	CASSGGSGPYMQYF
-	TRBJ1-1	TRBV7-2	many	TGTGCCAGCAGCTTAGGCCCTTTTGGACACATGAACACTGAAGCTTTCTTT	CASSLGPFGHMNTEAFF
-	TRBJ1-1	TRBV28	many	TGTGCCAGCAGTTCCCCAAACGCCGGGACGGGGAACACTGAAGCTTTCTTT	CASSSPNAGTGNTEAFF
TRBD2	TRBJ2-1	TRBV6-2/TRBV6-3	many	TGTGCCAGTAGGACTAGCGGGGACAGCTCCTACAATGAGCAGTTCTTC	CASRTSGDSSYNEQFF
-	TRBJ1-2	TRBV7-2	many	TGTGCCAGCAGCTCCTACTCGGCAGGTGGCTACACCTTC	CASSSYSAGGYTF
TRBD1	TRBJ2-2	TRBV10-3	many	TGTGCCACCACTTTCACAGGGGCTAACACCGGGGAGCTGTTTTTT	CATTFTGANTGELFF
-	TRBJ1-1	TRBV28	many	TGTGCCAGCAAGACAAGGGTTTTGGCTGAAGCTTTCTTT	CASKTRVLAEAFF
-	TRBJ1-2	TRBV6-1	many	TGTGCCAGCAGTGAACGGGGCTGGGATAACTATGGCTACACCTTC	CASSERGWDNYGYTF
TRBD2	TRBJ2-3	TRBV7-9	-	TGTGCCAGCAGCTTCCCTAGCGGGGGGGAACAGTATTTT	CASSFPSGGEQYF
-	TRBJ2-1	TRBV5-1	many	TGCGCCAGCAGCCAGACGACAGAAACGGGACGCAATGAGCAGTTCTTC	CASSQTTETGRNEQFF
TRBD1	TRBJ1-1	TRBV6-1	few	TGTGCCAGCAGTGAGGGGCGTCTCCGGGACAGGGGCACTGAAGCTTTCTTT	CASSEGRLRDRGTEAFF
-	TRBJ1-1	TRBV14	many	TGTGCCAGCAGCCAAGAGAGTTTTGGGGGGGTCTTAGCGTTGAACACTGAAGCTTTCTTT	CASSQESFGGVLALNTEAFF
-	TRBJ1-4	TRBV27	many	TGTGCCAGCAGCAGGGTTGGAGAAAAACTGTTTTTT	CASSRVGEKLFF
-	TRBJ1-2	TRBV5-5	many	TGTGCCAGCAGCTTGATGAGGGGGGCGCAGGATGGCTACACCTTC	CASSLMRGAQDGYTF
-	TRBJ1-2	TRBV6-2/TRBV6-3	many	TGTGCCAGCAGTTACGGTTACACATCCTACACCTTC	CASSYGYTSYTF
-	TRBJ1-2	TRBV10-2	many	TGCGCCAGCAGCACCCCGGCGGGCTATGGCTACACCTTC	CASSTPAGYGYTF
TRBD1	TRBJ1-3	TRBV7-8	many	TGTGCCAGCAGCCCACACAGGGGGTTGTCCATATATTTT	CASSPHRGLSIYF
-	TRBJ2-3	TRBV7-2	many	TGTGCCAGCAGCCCCGCGTGGGGGTCGGATACGCAGTATTTT	CASSPAWGSDTQYF
-	TRBJ1-1	TRBV2	many	TGTGCCAGCGAACGGGGGGCCCGCACTGAAGCTTTCTTT	CASERGARTEAFF
-	TRBJ1-1	TRBV7-2	many	TGTGCCAGCAGCTTAGAAAATCGGGACACTGAAGCTTTCTTT	CASSLENRDTEAFF
TRBD2	TRBJ2-2	TRBV12-3/TRBV12-4	many	TGTGCCAGCAGTCGATCTAGCGGGGGGGTAGTAATCGGGGAGCTGTTTTTT	CASSRSSGGVVIGELFF
-	TRBJ1-1	TRBV11-2	many	TGTGCCAGCAGCTTAGATCTTGGGACAGCTTTCTTT	CASSLDLGTAFF
-	TRBJ1-1	TRBV24-1	many	TGTGCCACCAGTGATTTGGGCACTGAAGCTTTCTTT	CATSDLGTEAFF
TRBD1	TRBJ2-5	TRBV27	many	TGTGCCAGCCCAAAAACCGGGACAGGGAGAGAGACCCAGTACTTC	CASPKTGTGRETQYF
-	TRBJ2-7	TRBV5-5	many	TGTGTCAGCAGCTTGGGTCAGGGCAGCTTCATCTACGAGCAGTACTTC	CVSSLGQGSFIYEQYF
-	TRBJ1-1	TRBV7-2	many	TGTGCCAGCAGCCAACACATGAACACTGAAGCTTTCTTT	CASSQHMNTEAFF
-	TRBJ2-1	TRBV7-2	many	TGTGCCAGCAGCGTCTATTTCGGGGAATTCAATGAGCAGTTCTTC	CASSVYFGEFNEQFF
-	TRBJ1-2	TRBV24-1	many	TGTGCCACCGCAAGGACAGGCTACACCTTC	CATARTGYTF
-	TRBJ2-1	TRBV4-2	many	TGTGCCAGCAGCCTCCCGGACGGCCACAATGAGCAGTTCTTC	CASSLPDGHNEQFF
TRBD1	TRBJ1-6	TRBV20-1	many	TGCAGTGCCTTCCCAACCGGGACAGGCTTATCCCTCCACTTT	CSAFPTGTGLSLHF
-	TRBJ1-6	TRBV4-3	many	TGCGCCAGCAGCCAAGATCAACAGGTGCTCGCACCCCTCCACTTT	CASSQDQQVLAPLHF
TRBD1	TRBJ2-7	TRBV29-1	-	TGCAGCGGACGAAACAGGGGAAACTACGAGCAGTACTTC	CSGRNRGNYEQYF
-	TRBJ2-5	TRBV6-5	many	TGTGCCAGCAGTTACTCGATTTGGTTCGGGTCGGAAGAGACCCAGTACTTC	CASSYSIWFGSEETQYF
-	TRBJ1-3	TRBV12-3/TRBV12-4	many	TGTGCCAGCAGTTCCCTGACCTCTGGAAACACCATATATTTT	CASSSLTSGNTIYF